The next 10 T cell receptor beta chains were all read from a single sample in a study of blood T cell repertoires in COVID-19. Data came from immunoSEQ multiplex PCR; TCRdb stores just in-frame clones and leaves some out. The top ten clones hold more than 1.4% of a sample with 210,000 or so clones, just over 85% of them seen once. Input material: peripheral blood. The receptors stem from a young man with active or convalescent COVID-19.

V and J are TRBV7-2 and TRBJ2-1, with D possibly matching TRBD1 (6 bases). Germline V lookup: CDR1 SGHTA, CDR2 FQGNSA. V was pared by 5 bases and J by 9 bases, with 14 bases between. CDR3 length equals 13 residues. CDR3 amino acids: CASSQGLRGEQFF. CDR3 nucleotide sequence: TGTGCCAGCAGCCAGGGGCTTCGTGGTGAGCAGTTCTTC.

In its sample, this clone was seen once. The rearrangement joins TRBV5-1 to TRBJ2-3; TRBD1 might be the D (6 bases). This CDR3 comprises 15 residues. V was pared by 3 bases and J by 3 bases, with 14 bases between. Germline CDR1 SGHRS, CDR2 YFSETQ. This CDR3 is CASSSDSYATDTQYF. The CDR3 region has the DNA TGCGCCAGCAGCTCGGACAGCTACGCTACAGATACGCAGTATTTT.

The rearrangement links TRBV6-2 or TRBV6-3 to TRBJ2-1; TRBD2 might be the D (7 bases). V was clipped by 0 bases and J by 7 bases, with 25 bases between them. The CDR3 has 19 residues. From germline, CDR1 is MNHEY and CDR2 SVGEGT. DNA for the CDR3: TGTGCCAGCAGTTACTCAAAAACCCGTGGGGGGGGCGCGGTGAATGAGCAGTTCTTC. It codes for CASSYSKTRGGGAVNEQFF.

J is TRBJ2-4 and V is TRBV14; TRBD1 is a possible D gene (6 bases). CDR3 length: 15 amino acids. V was clipped by 0 bases and J by 6 bases, with 12 bases between them. Germline V CDR1 and CDR2: SGHDN, FVKESK. CDR3 coding DNA: TGTGCCAGCAGCCAAGATAACCAGGGGAGAAACATTCAGTACTTC. It specifies CASSQDNQGRNIQYF.

This clone was seen a few times. The J gene is TRBJ1-2, the V gene TRBV28, with D unclear. V dropped 6 bases and J dropped 8 bases, with 19 bases sitting between them. Per the germline V gene, CDR1 is MDHEN and CDR2 is SYDVKM. This CDR3 is 14 amino acids long. The CDR3 protein is CASSQNPNLKGYTF. Here the CDR3 DNA reads TGTGCCAGCAGCCAAAACCCTAACCTGAAGGGCTACACCTTC.

The rearrangement uses TRBV7-2 and TRBJ2-7, with TRBD2 matching 7 bases. The CDR3 length is 15 residues. J lost 2 bases, V lost 2 bases, and 6 bases had no gene match. Germline loops: CDR1 SGHTA, CDR2 FQGNSA. The CDR3, as DNA: TGTGCCAGCAGCTTAAGCGGGGACGGAACCTACGAGCAGTACTTC. Its translation is CASSLSGDGTYEQYF.

This chain links TRBV18 with TRBJ1-1; D ambiguous. Germline CDR1 and CDR2: KGHSH and LQKENI. This CDR3 has 13 residues. V lost 1 base, J lost 4 bases, and 7 bases lay in between. CDR3 nucleotides: TGTGCCAGCTCACCACAACGGAGCACTGAAGCTTTCTTT. It specifies CASSPQRSTEAFF.

This clone was detected a few times. The V call is TRBV25-1, the J call TRBJ1-1; a possible D gene is TRBD1 (5 bases). Germline V gives CDR1 MGHDK, CDR2 SYGVNS. The CDR3 sequence is 12 residues long. V was pared by 4 bases and J by 7 bases, with 10 bases between. The CDR3 region is CASSGIDSEAFF. DNA for the CDR3: TGTGCCAGCAGTGGTATAGACAGTGAAGCTTTCTTT.

This chain joins TRBV18 and TRBJ2-6; 7 bases match TRBD1. This CDR3 has 18 residues. V lost 4 bases and J lost 0; bases outside the gene matches: 9. The germline V gene has CDR1 KGHSH and CDR2 LQKENI. CDR3: CASSRGRQGLSGANVLTF. CDR3 coding DNA: TGTGCCAGCTCACGGGGGAGACAGGGCCTCTCTGGGGCCAACGTCCTGACTTTC.

The J gene is TRBJ2-7, the V gene TRBV7-2; TRBD1 matches 7 bases. The J segment lost 6 bases and the V segment lost 4 bases, leaving 9 bases of the junction unmatched. The germline CDR1 and CDR2 sequences are SGHTA and FQGNSA. CDR3 length: 14 residues. The CDR3 DNA reads as TGTGCCAGCAGCTCGAACAGGGGTTCCGCCGAGCAGTACTTC. This translates into CASSSNRGSAEQYF.